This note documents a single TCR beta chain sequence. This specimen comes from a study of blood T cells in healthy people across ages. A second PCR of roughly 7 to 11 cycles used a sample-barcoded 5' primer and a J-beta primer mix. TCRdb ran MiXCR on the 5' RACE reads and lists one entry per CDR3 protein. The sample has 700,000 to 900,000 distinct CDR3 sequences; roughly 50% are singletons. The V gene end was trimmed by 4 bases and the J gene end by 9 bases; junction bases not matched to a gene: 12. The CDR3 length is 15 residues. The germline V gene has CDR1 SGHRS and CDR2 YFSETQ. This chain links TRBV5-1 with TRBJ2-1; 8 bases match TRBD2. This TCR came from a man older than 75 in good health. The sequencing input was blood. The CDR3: CASSRGGAGASEQFF. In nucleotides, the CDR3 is TGCGCCAGCAGCCGTGGGGGAGCGGGAGCGTCTGAGCAGTTCTTC. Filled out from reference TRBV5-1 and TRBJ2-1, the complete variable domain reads KAGVTQTPRYLIKTRGQQVTLSCSPISGHRSVSWYQQTPGQGLQFLFEYFSETQRNKGNFPGRFSGRQFSNSRSEMNVSTLELGDSALYLCASSRGGAGASEQFFGPGTRLTVL.